The 20 T cell receptor beta chains presented below share a single source sample, sequenced in a study of blood T cell repertoires in COVID-19. The table came from immunoSEQ multiplex PCR; TCRdb's copy has only in-frame clones and leaves some out. The sample contains some 400,000 clones, around 89% of which appear only once. Sequenced sample: PBMCs or T cells enriched from blood (not recorded which). The receptors derive from a man aged 25-40 years who had recovered from COVID-19.

The V gene is TRBV19, the J gene TRBJ2-5; 7 nucleotides agree with TRBD1. The V gene's germline CDR1 is LNHDA and CDR2 SQIVND (reference sequence). With V trimmed by 5 bases and J by 3 bases, 3 bases remained unmatched. This CDR3 is built from 13 residues. For the CDR3, the DNA is TGTGCCAGTAGTCTCCAGGGGGAAGAGACCCAGTACTTC. Translation: CASSLQGEETQYF.

V and J are TRBV15 and TRBJ2-3, with 7 nucleotides matching TRBD2. Trimming cost V 7 bases and J 0 bases; bases outside gene matches: 10. CDR1 and CDR2 (germline): LNHNV, YYDKDF (reference sequence). The CDR3 runs to 16 residues. CDR3 in amino acids: CATISSGKSSTDTQYF. CDR3 DNA: TGTGCCACCATCTCGAGCGGGAAAAGCAGCACAGATACGCAGTATTTT.

This clone occurred a few times. The V call is TRBV11-2, the J call TRBJ2-7, with 8 bases that match TRBD2. This CDR3 has 16 amino acids. Germline loops: CDR1 SGHAT, CDR2 FQNNGV. J was trimmed by 2 bases and V by 4 bases; bases with no gene match: 10. This CDR3 reads CASSSIRGTRAYEQYF. The DNA of the CDR3 is TGTGCCAGCAGCTCAATTAGGGGGACTAGAGCCTACGAGCAGTACTTC.

V is TRBV18 and J is TRBJ1-1; D perhaps matches TRBD1 (5 bases). V lost 6 bases, J lost 4 bases, and 12 bases lay in between. CDR3 size: 13 residues. Germline V CDR1 and CDR2: KGHSH, LQKENI. The CDR3 here is CASSIGESTEAFF. The CDR3 bases are TGTGCCAGCTCGATAGGGGAATCCACTGAAGCTTTCTTT.

The genes are TRBV24-1 and TRBJ2-1; 11 nucleotides match TRBD2. This CDR3 is built from 20 residues. V was clipped by 5 bases and J by 0 bases; unmatched bases: 14. Germline values: CDR1 KGHDR, CDR2 SFDVKD. CDR3 amino acids: CATSVQSGLAGLISYNEQFF. CDR3 nucleotides: TGTGCCACCAGTGTCCAGTCAGGACTAGCGGGTCTGATCTCCTACAATGAGCAGTTCTTC.

The J gene is TRBJ2-7, the V gene TRBV6-5, with 8 nucleotides matching TRBD2. Germline V CDR1 and CDR2: MNHEY, SVGAGI. This CDR3 is built from 14 residues. V dropped 7 bases and J dropped 3; count of bases not matched to a gene: 8. CDR3 residues: CASNPGGDLYEQYF. The DNA of the CDR3 is TGTGCCAGCAACCCGGGAGGGGACCTCTACGAGCAGTACTTC.

The V gene is TRBV6-6, the J gene TRBJ2-2; maybe TRBD2 (6 bases). V was shortened by 3 bases and J by 6 bases, with 14 bases between the two germline ends. Per the germline V gene, CDR1 is MNHNY and CDR2 is SVGAGI (reference sequence). CDR3 length equals 15 residues. CDR3 bases: TGTGCCAGCAGTTATTGGGTAGGGGAGGCCGGGGAGCTGTTTTTT. Translation gives CASSYWVGEAGELFF.

The rearrangement uses TRBV14 and TRBJ2-1, with TRBD1 matching 7 bases. The CDR3 loop spans 15 amino acids. CDR1 is SGHDN, CDR2 FVKESK, per germline. J gave up 4 bases and V 4 bases, and 7 bases lay outside the gene matches. The CDR3 nucleotides read TGTGCCAGCAGCCGAACAGGGGTACTATACAATGAGCAGTTCTTC. Amino acids: CASSRTGVLYNEQFF.

The chain has TRBV30 and TRBJ1-5; D is unresolved. CDR3 size: 13 residues. CDR1 and CDR2 from the germline V gene are GTSNPN and SVGIG (reference sequence). The V and J ends lost 3 bases and 6 bases respectively, with 12 bases between them. As DNA, the CDR3 is TGTGCCTGGAGCACGACGGCGGGTCAGCCCCAGCATTTT. It is translated as CAWSTTAGQPQHF.

This clone came up a few times. V usage is TRBV7-9 and J usage is TRBJ2-1; possibly TRBD2 for D (6 bases). The CDR3 runs to 15 residues. Germline V lookup: CDR1 SEHNR, CDR2 FQNEAQ (reference sequence). Trimming cost V 2 bases and J 3 bases, with 11 bases left between them. The chain's CDR3 is CASSLMEGFYNEQFF. CDR3 DNA sequence: TGTGCCAGCAGCTTAATGGAGGGGTTCTACAATGAGCAGTTCTTC.

The chain couples TRBV28 to TRBJ2-3; D gene ambiguous. Germline loops: CDR1 MDHEN, CDR2 SYDVKM. The CDR3 is 14 amino acids. Deletions cut 7 bases from V and 7 bases from J, with 18 bases between. DNA of the CDR3: TGTGCCAGCACCCACGGCGGTAATTTTAATACGCAGTATTTT. It specifies CASTHGGNFNTQYF.

V and J are TRBV19 and TRBJ2-1, with D possibly TRBD2 on 7 matching bases. This CDR3 region has 20 residues. V lost 5 bases and J lost 2, with 28 bases in between. Germline V CDR1 and CDR2: LNHDA, SQIVND (reference sequence). CDR3 amino acids: CASSGSAGRAIGGTYNEQFF. CDR3 nucleotide sequence: TGTGCCAGTAGTGGCTCAGCGGGAAGAGCCATAGGGGGAACCTACAATGAGCAGTTCTTC.

This chain links TRBV19 with TRBJ2-5; 8 bases fit TRBD2. Germline V lookup: CDR1 LNHDA, CDR2 SQIVND (reference sequence). CDR3 length equals 15 residues. The V segment lost 3 bases and the J segment 1 base; nucleotides outside the gene matches: 4. CDR3 residues: CASSIQRGSQETQYF. For the CDR3, the DNA is TGTGCCAGTAGTATCCAGCGGGGGTCCCAAGAGACCCAGTACTTC.

The chain combines TRBV18 with TRBJ2-3; maybe TRBD1 (6 bases). V dropped 3 bases and J dropped 0 bases, with 16 bases sitting between them. This CDR3 region has 17 residues. CDR1 and CDR2 from the germline V gene are KGHSH and LQKENI. Written as DNA, the CDR3 is TGTGCCAGCTCACCGCCACCGGGACAAGGAAGCACAGATACGCAGTATTTT. This translates into CASSPPPGQGSTDTQYF.

This chain connects TRBV5-4 to TRBJ1-1, with D unclear. The germline gives CDR1 SGHNT, CDR2 YYREEE (reference sequence). The CDR3 runs 11 residues. V gave up 5 bases and J gave up 5 bases, with 7 bases separating them. The CDR3 region is CASSFRTEAFF. CDR3 nucleotide sequence: TGTGCCAGCAGTTTCAGGACTGAAGCTTTCTTT.

This chain connects TRBV7-3 to TRBJ2-2, with D possibly matching TRBD1 (5 bases). CDR3 length equals 12 residues. V lost 5 bases to trimming and J lost 7 bases, with 8 bases between them. Germline V CDR1 and CDR2: SGHTA, FQGTGA. The CDR3 nucleotides are TGTGCCAGCAGCCCCCAGGGCGGGGAGCTGTTTTTT. Its translation: CASSPQGGELFF.

V is TRBV12-3 or TRBV12-4 and J is TRBJ1-1; no clear D. Between the trimmed V and J ends, which lost 4 bases and 7 bases, there was a span of 13 bases. The CDR3 spans 13 residues. CDR3 sequence: CASSSGSWVEAFF. CDR3 coding DNA: TGTGCCAGCAGTTCGGGGTCGTGGGTTGAAGCTTTCTTT.

The chain joins TRBV7-2 to TRBJ1-2; tentative D call: TRBD1 (5 bases). V was cut by 3 bases and J by 0 bases, with 8 bases left in between. Germline values: CDR1 SGHTA, CDR2 FQGNSA. CDR3 size: 14 residues. The CDR3 nucleotides read TGTGCCAGCAGCTTGACAGCCGCTAACTATGGCTACACCTTC. Protein sequence: CASSLTAANYGYTF.

The V and J genes are TRBV19 and TRBJ2-6; TRBD1 agrees at 12 bases. The CDR3 contains 18 residues. The V and J ends lost 7 bases and 3 bases, in that order; junction bases with no gene match: 10. Looked up from germline, CDR1 is LNHDA and CDR2 is SQIVND (reference sequence). The CDR3 nucleotides are TGTGCCAGTAATTCTAGGGGACAGGGGGCCCATGGGGCCAACGTCCTGACTTTC. It translates to CASNSRGQGAHGANVLTF.

V usage is TRBV7-9 and J usage is TRBJ2-2; D might be TRBD1 (5 bases). The CDR3 runs 15 residues. Trimming removed 1 base from V and 4 bases from J, with 10 bases in between. Germline V gene sequence: CDR1 SEHNR, CDR2 FQNEAQ (reference sequence). The CDR3, as DNA: TGTGCCAGCAGCTTAGATGGACATTTCACCGGGGAGCTGTTTTTT. As protein: CASSLDGHFTGELFF.